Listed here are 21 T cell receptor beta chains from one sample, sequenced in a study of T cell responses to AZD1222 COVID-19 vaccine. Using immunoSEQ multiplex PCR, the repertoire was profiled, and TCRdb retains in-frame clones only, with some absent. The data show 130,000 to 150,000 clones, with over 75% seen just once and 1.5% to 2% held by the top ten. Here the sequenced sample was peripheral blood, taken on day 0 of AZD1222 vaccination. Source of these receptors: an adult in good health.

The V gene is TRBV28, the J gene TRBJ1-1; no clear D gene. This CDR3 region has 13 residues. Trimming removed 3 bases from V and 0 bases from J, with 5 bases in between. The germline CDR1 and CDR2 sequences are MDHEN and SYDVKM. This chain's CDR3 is CASSFIVNTEAFF. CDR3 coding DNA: TGTGCCAGCAGTTTCATAGTGAACACTGAAGCTTTCTTT.

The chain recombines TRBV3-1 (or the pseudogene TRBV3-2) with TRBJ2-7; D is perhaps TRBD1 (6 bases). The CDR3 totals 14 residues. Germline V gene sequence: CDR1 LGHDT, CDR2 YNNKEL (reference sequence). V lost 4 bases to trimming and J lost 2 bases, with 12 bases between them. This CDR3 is CASSLMGQTYEQYF. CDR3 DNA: TGTGCCAGCAGCCTGATGGGACAAACCTACGAGCAGTACTTC.

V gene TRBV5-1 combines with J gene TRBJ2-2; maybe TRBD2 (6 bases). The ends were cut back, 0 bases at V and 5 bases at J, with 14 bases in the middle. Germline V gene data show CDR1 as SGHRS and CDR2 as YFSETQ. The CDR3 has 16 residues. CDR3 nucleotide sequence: TGCGCCAGCAGCTTGGTCCGGGGGACGGGGACCGGGGAGCTGTTTTTT. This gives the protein CASSLVRGTGTGELFF.

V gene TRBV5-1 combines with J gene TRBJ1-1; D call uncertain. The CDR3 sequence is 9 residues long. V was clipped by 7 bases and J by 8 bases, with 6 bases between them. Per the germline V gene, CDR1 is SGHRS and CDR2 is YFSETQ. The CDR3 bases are TGCGCCAGCTCGAGAGAAGCTTTCTTT. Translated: CASSREAFF.

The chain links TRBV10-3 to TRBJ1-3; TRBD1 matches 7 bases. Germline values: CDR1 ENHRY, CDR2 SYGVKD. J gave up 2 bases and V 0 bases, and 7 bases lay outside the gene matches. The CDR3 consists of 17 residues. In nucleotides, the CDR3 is TGTGCCATCAGTGAGTCTGGAGCAGGGGGAACTGGAAACACCATATATTTT. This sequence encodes CAISESGAGGTGNTIYF.

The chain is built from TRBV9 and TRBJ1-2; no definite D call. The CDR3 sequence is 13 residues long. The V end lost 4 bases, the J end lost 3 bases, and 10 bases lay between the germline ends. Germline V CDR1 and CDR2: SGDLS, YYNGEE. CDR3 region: CASSLLPDYGYTF. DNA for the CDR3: TGTGCCAGCAGCCTTCTTCCAGACTATGGCTACACCTTC.

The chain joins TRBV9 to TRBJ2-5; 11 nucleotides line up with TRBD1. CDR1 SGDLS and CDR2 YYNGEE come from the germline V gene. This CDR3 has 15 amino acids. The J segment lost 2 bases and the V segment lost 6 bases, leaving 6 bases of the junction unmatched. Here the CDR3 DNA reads TGTGCCAGCAATAAGGACAGGGGGCAACAAGAGACCCAGTACTTC. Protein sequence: CASNKDRGQQETQYF.

The CDR3 sequence is CASRGQMNGELFF. CDR3 coding DNA: TGTGCCAGCAGGGGACAGATGAACGGGGAGCTGTTTTTT. This chain connects TRBV27 to TRBJ2-2; TRBD1 matches at 7 bases. The V segment lost 6 bases and the J segment 7 bases; nucleotides outside the gene matches: 5. CDR1 is MNHEY and CDR2 is SMNVEV in the germline V gene (reference sequence). CDR3 size: 13 residues.

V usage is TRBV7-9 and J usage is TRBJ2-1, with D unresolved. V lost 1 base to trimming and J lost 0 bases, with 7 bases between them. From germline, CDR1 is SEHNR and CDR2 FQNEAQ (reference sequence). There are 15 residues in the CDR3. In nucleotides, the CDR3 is TGTGCCAGCAGCTTAGTCCGGAGCTCCTACAATGAGCAGTTCTTC. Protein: CASSLVRSSYNEQFF.

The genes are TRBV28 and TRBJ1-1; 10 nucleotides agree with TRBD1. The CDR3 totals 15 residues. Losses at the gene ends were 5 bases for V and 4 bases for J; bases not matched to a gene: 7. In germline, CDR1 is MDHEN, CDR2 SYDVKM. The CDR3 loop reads CASSIRTGGGTEAFF. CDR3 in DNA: TGTGCCAGCAGTATCCGGACAGGGGGGGGCACTGAAGCTTTCTTT.

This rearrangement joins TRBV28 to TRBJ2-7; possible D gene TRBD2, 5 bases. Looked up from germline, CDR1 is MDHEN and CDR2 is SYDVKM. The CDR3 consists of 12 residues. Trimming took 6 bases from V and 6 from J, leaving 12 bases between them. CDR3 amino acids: CASRSGLREQYF. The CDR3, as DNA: TGTGCCAGCAGATCAGGACTGCGCGAGCAGTACTTC.

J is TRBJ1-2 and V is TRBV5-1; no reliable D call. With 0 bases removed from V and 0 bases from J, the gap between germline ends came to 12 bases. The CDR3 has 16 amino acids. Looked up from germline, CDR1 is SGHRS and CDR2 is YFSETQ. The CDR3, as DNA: TGCGCCAGCAGCTTGGGTCAGCGCCCGGCTAACTATGGCTACACCTTC. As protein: CASSLGQRPANYGYTF. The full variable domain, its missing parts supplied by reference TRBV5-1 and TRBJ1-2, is KAGVTQTPRYLIKTRGQQVTLSCSPISGHRSVSWYQQTPGQGLQFLFEYFSETQRNKGNFPGRFSGRQFSNSRSEMNVSTLELGDSALYLCASSLGQRPANYGYTFGSGTRLTVV.

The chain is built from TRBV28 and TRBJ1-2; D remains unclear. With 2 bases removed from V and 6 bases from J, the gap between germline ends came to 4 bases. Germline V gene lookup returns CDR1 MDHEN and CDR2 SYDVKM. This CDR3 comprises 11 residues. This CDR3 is CASSLGDGYTF. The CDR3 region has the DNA TGTGCCAGCAGTTTAGGGGATGGCTACACCTTC.

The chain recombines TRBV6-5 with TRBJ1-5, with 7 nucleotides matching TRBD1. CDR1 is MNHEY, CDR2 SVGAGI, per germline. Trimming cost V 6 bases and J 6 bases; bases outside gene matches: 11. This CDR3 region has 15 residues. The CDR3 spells CASSQQGLARQPQHF. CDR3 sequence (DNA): TGTGCCAGCAGCCAACAGGGGTTAGCACGTCAGCCCCAGCATTTT.

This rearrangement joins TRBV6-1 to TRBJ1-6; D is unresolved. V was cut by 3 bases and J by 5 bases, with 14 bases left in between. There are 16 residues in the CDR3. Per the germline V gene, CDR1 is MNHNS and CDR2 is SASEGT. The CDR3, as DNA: TGTGCCAGCAGTGACCGGCACTGGCAGAATAATTCACCCCTCCACTTT. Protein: CASSDRHWQNNSPLHF.

CDR3 region: CAWSVRLLKGAAAFF. In nucleotides, the CDR3 is TGTGCCTGGAGTGTTCGGCTCTTGAAGGGCGCTGCAGCTTTCTTT. This chain links TRBV30 with TRBJ1-1; D is ambiguous. V lost 0 bases and J 10 bases, leaving 21 bases between the germline ends. CDR3 length: 15 residues. Germline values: CDR1 GTSNPN, CDR2 SVGIG (reference sequence). The whole variable domain, filled in from reference TRBV30 and TRBJ1-1, reads SQTIHQWPATLVQPVGSPLSLECTVEGTSNPNLYWYRQAAGRGLQLLFYSVGIGQISSEVPQNLSASRPQDRQFILSSKKLLLSDSGFYLCAWSVRLLKGAAAFFGQGTRLTVV.

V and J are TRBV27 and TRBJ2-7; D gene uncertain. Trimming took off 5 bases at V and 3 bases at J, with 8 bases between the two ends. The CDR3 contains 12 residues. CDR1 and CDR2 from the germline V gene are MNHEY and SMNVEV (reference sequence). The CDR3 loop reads CASSLSIYEQYF. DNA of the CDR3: TGTGCCAGCAGTCTTTCCATCTACGAGCAGTACTTC.

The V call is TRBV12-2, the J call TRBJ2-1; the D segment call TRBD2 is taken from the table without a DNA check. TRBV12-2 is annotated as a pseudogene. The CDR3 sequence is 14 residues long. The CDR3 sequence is CASRLGVQRGPQFF. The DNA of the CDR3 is TGTGCAAGTCGCTTAGGGGTGCAGCGGGGGCCTCAATTCTTC.

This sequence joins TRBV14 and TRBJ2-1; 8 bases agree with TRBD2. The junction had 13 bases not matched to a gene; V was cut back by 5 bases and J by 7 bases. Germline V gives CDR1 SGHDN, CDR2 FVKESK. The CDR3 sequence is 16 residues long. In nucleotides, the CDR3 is TGTGCCAGCAGCATCCTTAGCGGGAACGTTAAGAATGAGCAGTTCTTC. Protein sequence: CASSILSGNVKNEQFF.

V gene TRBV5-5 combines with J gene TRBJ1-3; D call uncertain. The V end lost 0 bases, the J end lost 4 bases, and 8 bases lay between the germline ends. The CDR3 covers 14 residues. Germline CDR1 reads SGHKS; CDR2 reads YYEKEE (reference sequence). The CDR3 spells CASSLGGRGNTIYF. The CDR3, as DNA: TGTGCCAGCAGCTTGGGAGGGCGGGGAAACACCATATATTTT.

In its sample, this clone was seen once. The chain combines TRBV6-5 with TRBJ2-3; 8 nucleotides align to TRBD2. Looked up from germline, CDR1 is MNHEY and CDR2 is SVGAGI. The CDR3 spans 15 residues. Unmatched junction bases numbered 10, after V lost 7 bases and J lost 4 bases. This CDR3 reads CASTTGTRKSDTQYF. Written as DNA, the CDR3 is TGTGCCAGCACTACCGGGACTAGAAAATCAGATACGCAGTATTTT.